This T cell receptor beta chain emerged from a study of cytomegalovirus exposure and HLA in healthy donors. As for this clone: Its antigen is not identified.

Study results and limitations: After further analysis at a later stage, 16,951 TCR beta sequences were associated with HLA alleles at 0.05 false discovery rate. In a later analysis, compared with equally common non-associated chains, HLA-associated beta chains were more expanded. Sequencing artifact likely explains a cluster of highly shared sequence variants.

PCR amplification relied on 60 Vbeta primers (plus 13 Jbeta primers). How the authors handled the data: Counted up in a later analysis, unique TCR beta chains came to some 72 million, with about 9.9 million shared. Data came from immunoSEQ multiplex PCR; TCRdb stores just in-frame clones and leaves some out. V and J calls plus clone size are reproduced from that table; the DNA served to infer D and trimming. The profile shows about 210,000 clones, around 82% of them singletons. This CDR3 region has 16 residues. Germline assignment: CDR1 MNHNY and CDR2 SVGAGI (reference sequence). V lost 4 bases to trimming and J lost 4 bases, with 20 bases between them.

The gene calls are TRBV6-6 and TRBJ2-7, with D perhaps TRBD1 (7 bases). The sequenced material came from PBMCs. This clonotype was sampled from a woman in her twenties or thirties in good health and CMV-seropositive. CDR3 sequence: CASSFLRQGGSYEQYF. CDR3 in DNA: TGTGCCAGCAGTTTCCTTCGACAGGGAGGATCATACGAGCAGTACTTC.